This T cell receptor (beta chain) was captured by sequencing in a study of T cells after yellow fever vaccination. Regarding the study as a whole: Contaminating bulk clonotypes could be abundant in FACS-sorted repertoires.

Germline CDR1 is SGHVS and CDR2 is FQNEAQ. This CDR3 comprises 11 residues. For TCR, cDNA came from 5'RACE template switching, which added a universal primer site and UMIs. TCRdb independently ran MiXCR on the 5' RACE reads; one entry per CDR3 protein. The table lists hundreds of thousands of distinct CDR3 sequences, roughly 12% of them singletons, with 14% to 15% in the top ten. This clonotype turned up a few times. The antigen remains undetermined. At one end the junction does not follow the germline gene, possibly because of a read error. Source: PBMCs, taken on the day of the yellow fever booster vaccination. This chain links TRBV7-8 with TRBJ2-7, with a possible D match to TRBD2 (7 bases). The source of this sequence is a man under 40 who received the YFV17D yellow fever vaccine. The CDR3 DNA follows: TGTGCCATCACAGGGAGGGGAAGAATGGACTTC. Encoded protein: CAITGRGRMDF.